This entry concerns a single T cell receptor (beta chain). This record belongs to a study of cytomegalovirus exposure and HLA in healthy donors. Germline-derived CDR1 and CDR2 are SNHLY and FYNNEI. V shed 6 bases, J shed 6 bases, and the junction held 15 bases outside the gene matches. The CDR3 runs to 17 residues. Generated by immunoSEQ multiplex PCR, the TCRdb table keeps only in-frame clones and is missing some. Here the sample spans approximately 280,000 clones, roughly 90% being singletons. The chain employs TRBV2 and TRBJ2-1; TRBD1 matches 9 bases. Sample: PBMCs. The receptor comes from a woman between 18 and 30 years old in good health and CMV-seronegative. CDR3 in DNA: TGTGCCAGCAGAAGAGTCCCCCGGGACAGGGACAGCAATGAGCAGTTCTTC. This gives the protein CASRRVPRDRDSNEQFF.